This T cell receptor beta chain derives from a study of blood T cell repertoires in COVID-19. Using immunoSEQ multiplex PCR, the repertoire was profiled, and TCRdb retains in-frame clones only, with some absent. The sample contains roughly 100,000 clones, 80% to 90% of which appear only once. Germline loops: CDR1 LNHDA, CDR2 SQIVND (reference sequence). The length of the CDR3 is 13 residues. Trimming removed 7 bases from V and 4 bases from J; junction bases left unmatched: 5. This clonotype was sampled from a middle-aged man with acute or convalescent COVID-19. The chain links TRBV19 to TRBJ1-2, with 8 bases identical to TRBD1. Sequenced material: peripheral blood. DNA of the CDR3: TGTGCCAGTACCGCGACAGGGGTCTATGGCTACACCTTC. Translation: CASTATGVYGYTF.